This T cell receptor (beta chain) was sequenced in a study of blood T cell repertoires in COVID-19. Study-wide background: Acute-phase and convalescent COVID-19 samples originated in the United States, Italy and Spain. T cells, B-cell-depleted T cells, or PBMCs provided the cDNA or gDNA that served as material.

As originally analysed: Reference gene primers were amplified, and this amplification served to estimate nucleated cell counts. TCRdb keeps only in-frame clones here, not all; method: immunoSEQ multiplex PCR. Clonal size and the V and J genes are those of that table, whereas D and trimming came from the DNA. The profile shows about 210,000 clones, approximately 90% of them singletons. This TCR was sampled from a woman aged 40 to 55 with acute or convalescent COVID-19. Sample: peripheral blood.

This chain's CDR3 is CASSPRGSGGSEETQYF. Here the CDR3 DNA reads TGTGCCAGCTCACCCCGGGGTAGCGGGGGCTCCGAAGAGACCCAGTACTTC. V is TRBV18 and J is TRBJ2-5, with 9 bases identical to TRBD2. The V gene's germline CDR1 is KGHSH and CDR2 LQKENI. CDR3 size: 17 residues. V shed 3 bases, J shed 3 bases, and the junction held 11 bases outside the gene matches.